This T cell receptor (beta chain) emerged from a study of blood T cell repertoires in COVID-19 (dated by TCRdb to about 2020). Study-wide context: The collaborator samples originated in the United States, Italy and Spain and spanned the acute and convalescent phases of COVID-19. A freely available public database, intended as a resource for researchers studying the immune response to SARS-CoV-2, is where the repertoires were released. Deeply sampled blood TCRbeta repertoires from subjects exposed to, actively infected with, or recovered from COVID-19 were included in the dataset. A de-identified subject ID, COVID-19 status, age in years and sex were almost always included in the sample metadata. Where HLA class I and class II types were available, the types were taken from metadata supplied by the sample provider, not from assay-based typing. The samples were drawn from the first 160 participants of the ongoing ImmuneRACE study and from 1,254 subjects provided by 6 global collaborators. The material from the prospective study consisted of cDNA or gDNA derived from T cells, B-cell-depleted T cells, or PBMCs. What the authors observed across the whole study: The amount of clinical and demographic metadata varied by source and participant and was provided uncurated.

With regard to this clone: Its antigen is not yet known. It has no much larger one-base neighbor in the sample; base qualities were not kept.

The CDR3 holds 15 amino acids from the cysteine to the phenylalanine. Of the read, only the CDR3 DNA is kept; its 45 bases are in frame from base 1. The germline V gene encodes CDR1 SGHRS and CDR2 YFSETQ. Clipping removes 0 bases from V and 7 bases from J, with 10 as the unmatched junction base count. The immunoSEQ Assay, a bias-controlled multiplex PCR, was used to amplify TCRbeta CDR3 regions from genomic DNA. As for the authors' bioinformatics: Nucleated cell counts per sample were estimated from amplification of reference gene primers within the assay. To quantify the absolute abundance of each unique TCRbeta CDR3 rearrangement, sequence reads were collapsed and filtered. For each sample, productive Simpson clonality was calculated as the square root of Simpson's diversity index across productive rearrangements. Imported from immuneACCESS, the table was reduced by TCRdb to in-frame sequences with V and J called. These copies leave out some clones; in studies compared against another copy, an unresolved V gene accounts for under half, and the cause of the remainder is not known. V, J and clone size derive from that table, while D and trimming were established from the DNA sequence. For this sample there are about 50,000 clones; 75% to 90% appear just once. The ten largest clones take up approximately 6.4% of the sample.

Whole blood was collected in K2EDTA tubes by collaborating institutions according to the institutions' own protocols. For TCRbeta analysis, collaborators shipped samples as frozen whole blood, isolated PBMCs, or DNA extracted from either of those sample types. The rearranged chain carries TRBV5-1 and TRBJ2-7, with 7 bases in between that match TRBD2. This clonotype originated in a man between 60 and 70 years old with acute or convalescent COVID-19. Sequencing was performed on peripheral blood. The nucleotide sequence is given as TGCGCCAGCAGCTTGGTCGGGGCGGCGGGAGCTGAGCAGTACTTC. It translates as CASSLVGAAGAEQYF.